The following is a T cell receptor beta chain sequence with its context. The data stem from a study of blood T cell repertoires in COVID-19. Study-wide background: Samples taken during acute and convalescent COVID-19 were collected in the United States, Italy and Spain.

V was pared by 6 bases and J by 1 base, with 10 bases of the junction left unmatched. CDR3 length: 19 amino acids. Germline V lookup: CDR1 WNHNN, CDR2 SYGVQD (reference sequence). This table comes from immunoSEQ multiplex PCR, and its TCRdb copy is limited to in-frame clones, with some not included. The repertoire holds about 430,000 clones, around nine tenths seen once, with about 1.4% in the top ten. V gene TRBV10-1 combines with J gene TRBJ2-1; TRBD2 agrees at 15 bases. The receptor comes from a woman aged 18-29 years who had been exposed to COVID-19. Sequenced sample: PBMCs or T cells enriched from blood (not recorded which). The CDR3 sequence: CASSPRGLAGGSSYNEQFF. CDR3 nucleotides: TGCGCCAGCAGCCCCAGAGGACTAGCGGGAGGGAGTTCCTACAATGAGCAGTTCTTC.